The 29 T cell receptor beta chains given below trace back to one sample, sequenced in a study of pediatric ulcerative colitis. The rectum was sampled with one to two pinch biopsies at colonoscopy. The method was immunoSEQ multiplex PCR; TCRdb's version includes in-frame clones alone and lacks a portion of them. The sample gives over 10,000 clones, 75% to 80% of which show up once; approximately 4.2% is in the top ten. What was sequenced was gut tissue. These receptors all come from a boy aged 5 to 17 who was a control in a study of pediatric ulcerative colitis.

This chain joins TRBV7-6 and TRBJ2-7, with D tentatively TRBD2 (6 bases). The CDR3 extends over 14 amino acids. Trimming shortened V by 7 bases and J by 4 bases, and 17 bases separated the two germline ends. Germline loops: CDR1 SGHVS, CDR2 FNYEAQ. The CDR3 loop reads CASTTKEGAYEQYF. In DNA form, the CDR3 reads TGTGCCAGCACCACTAAGGAGGGAGCGTACGAGCAGTACTTC.

The V and J genes are TRBV11-3 and TRBJ1-4, with D maybe TRBD1 (6 bases). Trimming removed 0 bases at V and 5 bases at J, with 10 bases between. The germline V gene has CDR1 SGHNT and CDR2 YENEEA. The CDR3 is 15 amino acids. The CDR3, as DNA: TGTGCCAGCAGCTTAGAGGGGGGCGCGAATGAAAAACTGTTTTTT. This sequence encodes CASSLEGGANEKLFF.

The CDR3: CASSYGGSEKLFF. The CDR3 DNA sequence: TGTGCCAGCAGCTACGGAGGGAGTGAAAAACTGTTTTTT. V gene TRBV7-2 combines with J gene TRBJ1-4, with D hard to call. V was clipped by 4 bases and J by 7 bases, with 10 bases between them. The CDR3 runs to 13 residues. Germline V gene data show CDR1 as SGHTA and CDR2 as FQGNSA.

The count of this clone is one. The chain joins TRBV5-4 to TRBJ2-3; D is perhaps TRBD1 or TRBD2 (6 bases each). The CDR3 loop spans 15 amino acids. Looked up from germline, CDR1 is SGHNT and CDR2 is YYREEE (reference sequence). With 0 bases removed from V and 0 bases from J, the gap between germline ends came to 8 bases. CDR3 nucleotide sequence: TGTGCCAGCAGCTTGGACGGGGGCAGCACAGATACGCAGTATTTT. Translation gives CASSLDGGSTDTQYF.

CDR3 region: CASSPGQADNQPQHF. DNA of the CDR3: TGTGCCAGCTCACCAGGACAGGCGGACAATCAGCCCCAGCATTTT. V usage is TRBV18 and J usage is TRBJ1-5; 7 nucleotides match TRBD1. The J segment lost 3 bases and the V segment lost 2 bases, leaving 4 bases of the junction unmatched. The CDR3 totals 15 residues. Germline loops: CDR1 KGHSH, CDR2 LQKENI.

The chain links TRBV19 to TRBJ2-7, with D maybe TRBD2 (5 bases). Germline lookup yields CDR1 LNHDA and CDR2 SQIVND (reference sequence). The CDR3 extends over 14 amino acids. With 3 bases removed from V and 3 bases from J, the gap between germline ends came to 12 bases. CDR3 sequence (DNA): TGTGCCAGTAGTATCGTGGTAGGGAGCTACGAGCAGTACTTC. This gives the protein CASSIVVGSYEQYF.

V gene TRBV7-8 combines with J gene TRBJ1-2; TRBD1 agrees at 10 bases. The trim removed 4 bases at V and 4 bases at J, leaving 6 bases unmatched. Germline V gives CDR1 SGHVS, CDR2 FQNEAQ. This CDR3 has 15 amino acids. Here the CDR3 DNA reads TGTGCCAGCAGCTATCGGACAGGGGGGACCTATGGCTACACCTTC. This encodes CASSYRTGGTYGYTF.

The rearrangement links TRBV7-8 to TRBJ2-7; 13 bases are a match to TRBD2. The J segment lost 6 bases and the V segment lost 4 bases, leaving 15 bases of the junction unmatched. The CDR3 spans 18 residues. Looked up from germline, CDR1 is SGHVS and CDR2 is FQNEAQ. The CDR3 sequence is CASSSPLRLAGGWTEQYV. The CDR3 nucleotides are TGTGCCAGCAGCTCCCCCCTAAGACTAGCGGGAGGATGGACCGAGCAGTACGTC.

The gene calls are TRBV4-2 and TRBJ1-4; D may be TRBD1 (5 bases). V lost 0 bases and J 0 bases, leaving 11 bases between the germline ends. The germline V gene encodes CDR1 LGHNA and CDR2 YNFKEQ. This CDR3 comprises 17 residues. CDR3: CASSQDRGTSTNEKLFF. CDR3 in DNA: TGTGCCAGCAGCCAAGATCGTGGGACCTCAACTAATGAAAAACTGTTTTTT.

This rearrangement joins TRBV27 to TRBJ1-4, with D hard to call. Germline values: CDR1 MNHEY, CDR2 SMNVEV (reference sequence). V was pared by 6 bases and J by 0 bases, with 8 bases between. This CDR3 is 14 amino acids long. CDR3 DNA sequence: TGTGCCAGCAGGTTGCTTGCAACTAATGAAAAACTGTTTTTT. This encodes CASRLLATNEKLFF.

The gene calls are TRBV29-1 and TRBJ2-1, with 11 positions matching TRBD2. V shed 4 bases and J 9 bases; nucleotides not matched to a gene: 5. The CDR3 length is 13 residues. The germline gives CDR1 SQVTM, CDR2 ANQGSEA. CDR3: CSVGVAGGGEQFF. DNA of the CDR3: TGCAGCGTTGGGGTAGCGGGAGGGGGTGAGCAGTTCTTC.

The rearrangement joins TRBV5-3 to TRBJ2-1; TRBD2 aligns across 8 bases. TRBV5-3 belongs to the ORF category, with a function that is uncertain. There are 16 residues in the CDR3. The ends lost 3 bases at V and 5 bases at J; junction bases unmatched: 10. The CDR3 here is CARSCPAGTRDNEQFF. CDR3 nucleotides: TGTGCCAGAAGCTGTCCTGCCGGGACTAGAGACAATGAGCAGTTCTTC.

This chain uses TRBV4-1 with TRBJ2-3, with D possibly matching TRBD2 (7 bases). V lost 0 bases and J lost 1, with 20 bases in between. Germline assignment: CDR1 MGHRA and CDR2 YSYEKL. CDR3 length: 19 amino acids. The CDR3 is CASSQDGDRGGGRTDTQYF. In nucleotides, the CDR3 is TGCGCCAGCAGCCAAGATGGAGACCGAGGGGGGGGGCGCACAGATACGCAGTATTTT.

A few counts support this clone. The chain is built from TRBV5-6 and TRBJ2-5; maybe TRBD2 (6 bases). With 1 base removed from V and 1 base from J, the gap between germline ends came to 11 bases. The CDR3 consists of 15 residues. Germline V CDR1 and CDR2: SGHDT, YYEEEE. In nucleotides, the CDR3 is TGTGCCAGCAGCTTGCGCGGGATTGGCCAAGAGACCCAGTACTTC. Translating it yields CASSLRGIGQETQYF.

J is TRBJ2-5 and V is TRBV4-1; 8 positions match TRBD2. The CDR3 extends over 16 amino acids. V gave up 1 base and J gave up 4 bases; unmatched junction bases: 8. CDR1 is MGHRA and CDR2 is YSYEKL in the germline V gene. The CDR3 DNA follows: TGCGCCAGCAGCCAAGGACACAGCGGGAGCGGAGAGACCCAGTACTTC. Protein product: CASSQGHSGSGETQYF.

The chain uses TRBV28 and TRBJ2-5, with D perhaps TRBD1 (6 bases). Germline values: CDR1 MDHEN, CDR2 SYDVKM. V lost 11 bases and J 3 bases, leaving 13 bases between the germline ends. The CDR3 covers 12 residues. This CDR3 is CAVNRVEETQYF. The CDR3 coding sequence is TGTGCCGTAAACAGGGTTGAAGAGACCCAGTACTTC.

V usage is TRBV11-3 and J usage is TRBJ2-3; TRBD2 agrees at 9 bases. The CDR3 length is 17 residues. Germline assignment: CDR1 SGHNT and CDR2 YENEEA. V shed 3 bases and J 2 bases; nucleotides not matched to a gene: 9. The CDR3 coding sequence is TGTGCCAGCAGCTTCCTGACTAGCGGAGGGTTCACAGATACGCAGTATTTT. Encoded protein: CASSFLTSGGFTDTQYF.

The chain combines TRBV5-6 with TRBJ2-3; the D gene is possibly TRBD2 (5 bases). CDR1 SGHDT and CDR2 YYEEEE come from the germline V gene. Trimming removed 2 bases from V and 6 bases from J, with 16 bases in between. The CDR3 length is 15 residues. The CDR3 nucleotides read TGTGCCAGCAGCTTCGGTGGGAGCCGTTGGGATACGCAGTATTTT. Encoded protein: CASSFGGSRWDTQYF. Drawing the rest from reference TRBV5-6 and TRBJ2-3, the complete variable domain is DAGVTQSPTHLIKTRGQQVTLRCSPKSGHDTVSWYQQALGQGPQFIFQYYEEEERQRGNFPDRFSGHQFPNYSSELNVNALLLGDSALYLCASSFGGSRWDTQYFGPGTRLTVL.

This CDR3 is CASSLEDMNTEAFF. In nucleotides, the CDR3 is TGTGCCAGCAGCTTAGAGGACATGAACACTGAAGCTTTCTTT. The J gene is TRBJ1-1, the V gene TRBV11-3, with D perhaps TRBD1 (5 bases). Per germline, CDR1 SGHNT and CDR2 YENEEA. Trimming stripped 0 bases from V and 0 bases from J, with 5 bases between. This CDR3 has 14 residues.

V gene TRBV30 combines with J gene TRBJ2-1; the D gene could be TRBD1 or TRBD2 (5 bases each). Per the germline V gene, CDR1 is GTSNPN and CDR2 is SVGIG (reference sequence). The CDR3 has 16 residues. V lost 2 bases and J lost 0, with 14 bases in between. For the CDR3, the DNA is TGTGCCTGGAGTCGTCCTTGGGGGAGCTCCTACAATGAGCAGTTCTTC. It specifies CAWSRPWGSSYNEQFF.

The chain combines TRBV4-3 with TRBJ1-4, with D possibly being TRBD1 (6 bases). The germline V gene encodes CDR1 LGHNA and CDR2 YSLEER. V was cut by 0 bases and J by 4 bases, with 12 bases left in between. This CDR3 region has 16 residues. CDR3 DNA sequence: TGCGCCAGCAGCCAAGATCCCGGACAGTTTAATGAAAAACTGTTTTTT. Protein product: CASSQDPGQFNEKLFF.

CDR3 in amino acids: CASSLDQGRGYTF. The CDR3 DNA sequence: TGTGCCAGCAGCTTAGACCAGGGAAGGGGCTACACCTTC. The chain has TRBV7-2 and TRBJ1-2; perhaps TRBD1 as D (5 bases). The ends were cut back, 1 base at V and 8 bases at J, with 11 bases in the middle. The germline V gene encodes CDR1 SGHTA and CDR2 FQGNSA. There are 13 residues in the CDR3.

The gene calls are TRBV5-6 and TRBJ1-2; 9 bases map to TRBD1. The CDR3 length is 15 residues. V lost 5 bases, J lost 7 bases, and 12 bases stayed unmatched. In germline, CDR1 is SGHDT, CDR2 YYEEEE. The CDR3 nucleotides are TGTGCCAGCAGAAAACCGGACAGGGGAGGAGGTGGCTACACCTTC. Amino acids: CASRKPDRGGGGYTF.

The rearrangement links TRBV15 to TRBJ1-1; D uncertain. Trimming cost V 1 base and J 0 bases, with 9 bases left between them. Germline V lookup: CDR1 LNHNV, CDR2 YYDKDF (reference sequence). This CDR3 is 15 amino acids long. The DNA for the CDR3 is TGTGCCACCAGCAGAGCGAACTCTATGAACACTGAAGCTTTCTTT. It yields the protein CATSRANSMNTEAFF. The full variable domain, completed using reference TRBV15 and TRBJ1-1, is DAMVIQNPRYQVTQFGKPVTLSCSQTLNHNVMYWYQQKSSQAPKLLFHYYDKDFNNEADTPDNFQSRRPNTSFCFLDIRSPGLGDTAMYLCATSRANSMNTEAFFGQGTRLTVV.

This sequence joins TRBV29-1 and TRBJ2-3, with D perhaps being TRBD1 or TRBD2 (5 bases each). Germline CDR1 and CDR2: SQVTM and ANQGSEA. This CDR3 spans 14 amino acids. Trimming shortened V by 3 bases and J by 5 bases, and 15 bases separated the two germline ends. The CDR3 loop reads CSVDRLGVGDTQYF. CDR3 DNA: TGCAGCGTTGACCGGTTGGGGGTCGGAGATACGCAGTATTTT.

This rearrangement joins TRBV6-1 to TRBJ1-2; D remains ambiguous. Germline V gives CDR1 MNHNS, CDR2 SASEGT. V lost 9 bases, J lost 1 base, and 12 bases lay in between. There are 13 residues in the CDR3. CDR3 sequence: CASERNFNYGYTF. CDR3 nucleotides: TGTGCCAGTGAAAGAAATTTTAACTATGGCTACACCTTC.

The V call is TRBV2, the J call TRBJ1-1, with TRBD1 as a possible D gene (5 bases). The V gene's germline CDR1 is SNHLY and CDR2 FYNNEI. The ends were cut back, 5 bases at V and 3 bases at J, with 10 bases in the middle. The CDR3 has 13 residues. Here the CDR3 DNA reads TGTGCCAGCAGTACCGACAGATACACTGAAGCTTTCTTT. It is translated as CASSTDRYTEAFF.

This chain uses TRBV7-2 with TRBJ1-1; D not certain. V dropped 5 bases and J dropped 0 bases, with 4 bases sitting between them. CDR3 length: 12 amino acids. In germline, CDR1 is SGHTA, CDR2 FQGNSA. CDR3 region: CASSHLNTEAFF. CDR3 DNA sequence: TGTGCCAGCAGCCACTTGAACACTGAAGCTTTCTTT.

The chain links TRBV7-2 to TRBJ1-2; TRBD1 aligns across 7 bases. The junction had 11 bases not matched to a gene; V was cut back by 0 bases and J by 4 bases. This CDR3 contains 17 residues. Germline CDR1 is SGHTA and CDR2 is FQGNSA. The CDR3 DNA is TGTGCCAGCAGCTTAGCACCGGGACAGCGAAGTTCCTATGGCTACACCTTC. Encoded protein: CASSLAPGQRSSYGYTF. Full variable domain (rest looked up from reference TRBV7-2 and TRBJ1-2): GAGVSQSPSNKVTEKGKDVELRCDPISGHTALYWYRQSLGQGLEFLIYFQGNSAPDKSGLPSDRFSAERTGGSVSTLTIQRTQQEDSAVYLCASSLAPGQRSSYGYTFGSGTRLTVV.